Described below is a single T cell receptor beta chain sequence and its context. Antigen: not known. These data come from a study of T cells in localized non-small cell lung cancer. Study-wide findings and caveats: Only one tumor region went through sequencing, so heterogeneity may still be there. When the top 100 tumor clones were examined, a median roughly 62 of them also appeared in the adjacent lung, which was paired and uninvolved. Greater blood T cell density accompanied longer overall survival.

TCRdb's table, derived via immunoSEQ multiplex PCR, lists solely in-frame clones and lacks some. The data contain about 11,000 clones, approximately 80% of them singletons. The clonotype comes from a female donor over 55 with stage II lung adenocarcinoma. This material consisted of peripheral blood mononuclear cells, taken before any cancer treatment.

In nucleotides, the CDR3 is TGTGCCAGCAGCCCCGGGACGAAGCAGCCCCAGCATTTT. It codes for CASSPGTKQPQHF. The V gene is TRBV5-8, the J gene TRBJ1-5, with D perhaps TRBD1 (5 bases). Germline CDR1 is SGHTS and CDR2 is YDEGEE. Trimming cost V 4 bases and J 7 bases, with 12 bases left between them. This CDR3 region has 13 residues.